One sample yielded the 32 T cell receptor beta chains listed below, sequenced in a study of blood T cell repertoires in COVID-19. TCRdb's copy holds only in-frame clones and misses some; the assay was immunoSEQ multiplex PCR. The sample includes tens of thousands of clones, roughly 92% of them seen just once. The sequenced material came from peripheral blood. Receptor source: a man aged 45-65 years with active COVID-19.

This sequence joins TRBV5-5 and TRBJ2-7; no firm D call. This CDR3 comprises 13 residues. Germline CDR1 reads SGHKS; CDR2 reads YYEKEE (reference sequence). The V gene lost 1 base and the J gene lost 3 bases, with 8 bases spanning the gap. For the CDR3, the DNA is TGTGCCAGCAGCTTGCGGGTCCGCTACGAGCAGTACTTC. It encodes CASSLRVRYEQYF.

The rearrangement links TRBV9 to TRBJ1-4; D might be TRBD1 (6 bases). The germline gives CDR1 SGDLS, CDR2 YYNGEE. Trimming removed 0 bases at V and 5 bases at J, with 14 bases between. The CDR3 loop spans 16 amino acids. The CDR3 DNA sequence: TGTGCCAGCAGCGTAGAAGGGGGTCGGAGCAATGAAAAACTGTTTTTT. Encoded protein: CASSVEGGRSNEKLFF.

The chain is built from TRBV28 and TRBJ2-7; tentative D call: TRBD1 (6 bases). The germline CDR1 and CDR2 sequences are MDHEN and SYDVKM. This CDR3 spans 15 amino acids. V dropped 6 bases and J dropped 0 bases, with 15 bases sitting between them. The CDR3 nucleotides are TGTGCCAGCAGCCTCGGACAGAACCCCTCCTACGAGCAGTACTTC. The encoded protein is CASSLGQNPSYEQYF. Filled out from reference TRBV28 and TRBJ2-7, the complete variable domain reads DVKVTQSSRYLVKRTGEKVFLECVQDMDHENMFWYRQDPGLGLRLIYFSYDVKMKEKGDIPEGYSVSREKKERFSLILESASTNQTSMYLCASSLGQNPSYEQYFGPGTRLTVT.

This chain uses TRBV3-1 (or the pseudogene TRBV3-2) with TRBJ2-7, with 7 bases identical to TRBD1. Germline CDR1 is LGHDT and CDR2 is YNNKEL (reference sequence). The CDR3 spans 14 residues. Losses at the gene ends were 4 bases for V and 2 bases for J; bases not matched to a gene: 5. CDR3 region: CASSPSGQTYEQYF. The CDR3 DNA is TGTGCCAGCAGCCCTTCGGGACAGACCTACGAGCAGTACTTC.

V is TRBV7-9 and J is TRBJ2-7, with 8 bases that match TRBD1. The V segment lost 5 bases and the J segment 0 bases; nucleotides outside the gene matches: 12. CDR3 length equals 17 residues. Germline V lookup: CDR1 SEHNR, CDR2 FQNEAQ (reference sequence). The CDR3 region has the DNA TGTGCCAGCAGCCCTAGGGGACAGGCTCTACCCTCCTACGAGCAGTACTTC. As protein: CASSPRGQALPSYEQYF. Complete variable domain (other parts from reference TRBV7-9 and TRBJ2-7): DTGVSQNPRHKITKRGQNVTFRCDPISEHNRLYWYRQTLGQGPEFLTYFQNEAQLEKSRLLSDRFSAERPKGSFSTLEIQRTEQGDSAMYLCASSPRGQALPSYEQYFGPGTRLTVT.

This chain joins TRBV4-1 and TRBJ2-5; TRBD2 matches at 9 bases. The CDR3 has 19 residues. CDR1 MGHRA and CDR2 YSYEKL come from the germline V gene. Losses at the gene ends were 5 bases for V and 5 bases for J; bases not matched to a gene: 21. The CDR3 DNA reads TGCGCCAGCAGCGAACGTCCCCCGGGACTAGCAGGAGTCAAGGAGACCCAGTACTTC. Its translation: CASSERPPGLAGVKETQYF.

The rearrangement joins TRBV6-6 to TRBJ2-5; TRBD2 might be the D (7 bases). V was pared by 10 bases and J by 4 bases, with 19 bases between. CDR3 length: 14 amino acids. Germline CDR1 MNHNY, CDR2 SVGAGI (reference sequence). The CDR3 coding sequence is TGTGCCACCCGGAGGGGGGGGGATGGAGAGACCCAGTACTTC. It encodes CATRRGGDGETQYF.

This rearrangement joins TRBV10-2 to TRBJ2-5, with 10 bases that match TRBD2. This CDR3 has 16 residues. The trim removed 5 bases at V and 0 bases at J, leaving 6 bases unmatched. Germline CDR1 and CDR2: WSHSY and SAAADI. CDR3 protein: CASSLPGLANQETQYF. DNA for the CDR3: TGCGCCAGCAGTTTACCGGGACTAGCGAACCAAGAGACCCAGTACTTC.

This chain joins TRBV19 and TRBJ2-5; weak D call: TRBD2 (5 bases). The CDR3 consists of 11 residues. V lost 9 bases and J lost 5, with 10 bases in between. CDR1 is LNHDA, CDR2 SQIVND, per germline (reference sequence). The CDR3 spells CASHSGETQYF. In DNA, the CDR3 is TGTGCCAGCCACAGCGGTGAGACCCAGTACTTC.

V and J are TRBV4-1 and TRBJ1-1; 10 bases are shared with TRBD1. CDR1 is MGHRA and CDR2 is YSYEKL in the germline V gene. There are 16 residues in the CDR3. Unmatched junction bases numbered 4, after V lost 1 base and J lost 2 bases. This CDR3 reads CASSQAGQGVNTEAFF. CDR3 DNA sequence: TGCGCCAGCAGCCAAGCCGGACAGGGGGTAAACACTGAAGCTTTCTTT.

The gene calls are TRBV28 and TRBJ2-5, with D uncertain. CDR1 and CDR2 from the germline V gene are MDHEN and SYDVKM. This CDR3 is built from 15 residues. Trimming left V 6 bases short and J 3 bases short, with 17 bases between. CDR3 amino acids: CASRSPLAAEETQYF. CDR3 coding DNA: TGTGCCAGCAGATCACCTTTAGCTGCCGAAGAGACCCAGTACTTC.

V gene TRBV7-6 combines with J gene TRBJ2-3; no reliable D call. Germline values: CDR1 SGHVS, CDR2 FNYEAQ. This CDR3 comprises 15 residues. The V and J ends lost 2 bases and 2 bases respectively, with 11 bases between them. The CDR3 nucleotides are TGTGCCAGCAGCTTAACCTTGAGTTTCACAGATACGCAGTATTTT. It encodes CASSLTLSFTDTQYF. The full variable domain, completed using reference TRBV7-6 and TRBJ2-3, is GAGVSQSPRYKVTKRGQDVALRCDPISGHVSLYWYRQALGQGPEFLTYFNYEAQQDKSGLPNDRFSAERPEGSISTLTIQRTEQRDSAMYRCASSLTLSFTDTQYFGPGTRLTVL.

This clone was detected once. The chain combines TRBV9 with TRBJ2-2, with 8 bases identical to TRBD2. The CDR3 runs to 20 residues. V was pared by 4 bases and J by 0 bases, with 17 bases of the junction left unmatched. From germline, CDR1 is SGDLS and CDR2 YYNGEE. The CDR3 DNA sequence: TGTGCCAGCAGCCCCTTTCCGGGGGAGCGGGAGACCACGAACACCGGGGAGCTGTTTTTT. Protein sequence: CASSPFPGERETTNTGELFF.

This chain connects TRBV18 to TRBJ2-7; 9 positions agree with TRBD1. J was trimmed by 0 bases and V by 4 bases; bases with no gene match: 1. Germline CDR1 KGHSH, CDR2 LQKENI. This CDR3 contains 14 residues. DNA of the CDR3: TGTGCCAGCTCACGGGACAGGGTCTCCTACGAGCAGTACTTC. Translated: CASSRDRVSYEQYF. The complete variable domain, with remaining parts taken from reference TRBV18 and TRBJ2-7, reads NAGVMQNPRHLVRRRGQEARLRCSPMKGHSHVYWYRQLPEEGLKFMVYLQKENIIDESGMPKERFSAEFPKEGPSILRIQQVVRGDSAAYFCASSRDRVSYEQYFGPGTRLTVT.

The count of this clone is one. The CDR3 bases are TGTGCCAGCATTCTACAGGGGGGCAATGAGCAGTTCTTC. It specifies CASILQGGNEQFF. The rearrangement uses TRBV28 and TRBJ2-1, with 8 bases fitting TRBD1. After removal of 7 bases from V and 6 bases from J, the junction contained 5 bases not matched to a gene. The CDR3 is made up of 13 amino acids. Per the germline V gene, CDR1 is MDHEN and CDR2 is SYDVKM.

The chain carries TRBV19 and TRBJ1-2; D possibly corresponds to TRBD1 (5 bases). CDR3 size: 14 residues. CDR1 is LNHDA and CDR2 is SQIVND in the germline V gene (reference sequence). The V and J ends lost 7 bases and 2 bases respectively, with 14 bases between them. Here the CDR3 reads CASNPTDRNYGYTF. In DNA form, the CDR3 reads TGTGCCAGTAACCCTACCGACAGAAACTATGGCTACACCTTC.

This clone was counted between two and nine times. This chain connects TRBV4-1 to TRBJ1-5; D call uncertain. Germline V CDR1 and CDR2: MGHRA, YSYEKL. Trimming took 0 bases from V and 6 from J, leaving 12 bases between them. This CDR3 is 15 amino acids long. CDR3 bases: TGCGCCAGCAGCCAAGATAGCGGGGAGGGTCAGCCCCAGCATTTT. Its translation is CASSQDSGEGQPQHF.

This chain uses TRBV5-5 with TRBJ2-1, with 10 bases aligning to TRBD2. Germline V CDR1 and CDR2: SGHKS, YYEKEE (reference sequence). The length of the CDR3 is 18 residues. The V and J ends lost 0 bases and 7 bases, in that order; junction bases with no gene match: 13. The CDR3: CASSLGPILAGAGNEQFF. The DNA for the CDR3 is TGTGCCAGCAGCTTGGGTCCGATTCTAGCGGGAGCTGGGAATGAGCAGTTCTTC.

The V call is TRBV6-1, the J call TRBJ2-3, with D possibly TRBD2 on 6 matching bases. CDR1 is MNHNS and CDR2 is SASEGT in the germline V gene. Trimming cost V 2 bases and J 3 bases, with 9 bases left between them. The CDR3 spans 14 residues. This CDR3 reads CASSEPGETDTQYF. DNA for the CDR3: TGTGCCAGCAGTGAACCGGGAGAGACAGATACGCAGTATTTT.

The chain couples TRBV2 to TRBJ1-5, with D hard to call. The CDR3 totals 14 residues. The germline V and J ends were trimmed by 1 base and 5 bases, with 9 bases remaining between them. Germline CDR1 SNHLY, CDR2 FYNNEI. The CDR3 spells CASSEVAGYQPQHF. The CDR3 DNA is TGTGCCAGCAGTGAAGTGGCGGGATATCAGCCCCAGCATTTT.

The chain is built from TRBV18 and TRBJ1-6; 10 positions agree with TRBD1. The CDR3 is made up of 16 amino acids. Trimming at V came to 6 bases and at J to 10 bases, leaving 12 bases not matched to a gene. CDR1 is KGHSH, CDR2 LQKENI, per germline. The CDR3 region is CASSDGTGEVRSPLHF. The CDR3 DNA is TGTGCCAGCTCTGACGGGACAGGGGAGGTGAGGTCACCCCTCCACTTT.

This clone was counted only a few times. The genes are TRBV2 and TRBJ2-2; 10 nucleotides match TRBD2. V was clipped by 8 bases and J by 5 bases; unmatched bases: 8. Germline-derived CDR1 and CDR2 are SNHLY and FYNNEI. The CDR3 loop spans 15 amino acids. CDR3 nucleotide sequence: TGTGCCAGCCATAGCGGGAGGAGGGGTACCGGGGAGCTGTTTTTT. It specifies CASHSGRRGTGELFF. The full variable domain, in which reference TRBV2 and TRBJ2-2 provide the parts outside the CDR3, is EPEVTQTPSHQVTQMGQEVILRCVPISNHLYFYWYRQILGQKVEFLVSFYNNEISEKSEIFDDQFSVERPDGSNFTLKIRSTKLEDSAMYFCASHSGRRGTGELFFGEGSRLTVL.

The rearrangement joins TRBV5-5 to TRBJ1-5, with D perhaps TRBD1 (6 bases). This CDR3 region has 14 residues. Per the germline V gene, CDR1 is SGHKS and CDR2 is YYEKEE (reference sequence). The V gene lost 4 bases and the J gene lost 4 bases, with 12 bases spanning the gap. The CDR3 reads CASSAGTGNQPQHF. The CDR3 DNA is TGTGCCAGCAGCGCGGGCACAGGGAATCAGCCCCAGCATTTT.

The chain has TRBV7-3 and TRBJ2-3; D may be TRBD2 (6 bases). CDR3 length: 13 residues. Germline assignment: CDR1 SGHTA and CDR2 FQGTGA. V was pared by 1 base and J by 5 bases, with 7 bases between. CDR3 in amino acids: CASSLRRGDTQYF. CDR3 nucleotides: TGTGCCAGCAGCTTAAGGAGGGGAGATACGCAGTATTTT.

This sequence joins TRBV6-5 and TRBJ2-7; D is unclear. Germline assignment: CDR1 MNHEY and CDR2 SVGAGI. V was clipped by 3 bases and J by 4 bases, with 13 bases between them. The CDR3 extends over 14 amino acids. The CDR3 region has the DNA TGTGCCAGCAGTTATAGTGGTTCCACTTACGAGCAGTACTTC. Amino acid sequence: CASSYSGSTYEQYF.

V gene TRBV7-8 combines with J gene TRBJ1-5, with D uncertain. Germline V gene lookup returns CDR1 SGHVS and CDR2 FQNEAQ. V lost 4 bases, J lost 4 bases, and 11 bases lay in between. CDR3 length: 14 amino acids. Here the CDR3 DNA reads TGTGCCAGCAGCTCGGACGGGAGAAATCAGCCCCAGCATTTT. It specifies CASSSDGRNQPQHF.

The chain employs TRBV28 and TRBJ1-1, with TRBD1 matching over 7 bases. The length of the CDR3 is 15 residues. The germline V gene has CDR1 MDHEN and CDR2 SYDVKM. V was pared by 5 bases and J by 2 bases, with 8 bases of the junction left unmatched. This CDR3 is CASSTPGTANTEAFF. The CDR3 DNA reads TGTGCCAGCAGTACCCCCGGGACAGCAAACACTGAAGCTTTCTTT.

The chain is built from TRBV5-4 and TRBJ2-1, with TRBD2 matching 11 bases. CDR1 SGHNT and CDR2 YYREEE come from the germline V gene (reference sequence). There are 15 residues in the CDR3. V shed 1 base, J shed 5 bases, and the junction held 2 bases outside the gene matches. The CDR3 nucleotides are TGTGCCAGCAGCTTGTCGACTAGCGGGAACAATGAGCAGTTCTTC. It codes for CASSLSTSGNNEQFF.

The gene calls are TRBV19 and TRBJ2-2, with TRBD2 identical over 9 bases. The CDR3 has 15 amino acids. Trimming cost V 5 bases and J 7 bases; bases outside gene matches: 8. CDR1 is LNHDA, CDR2 SQIVND, per germline (reference sequence). The CDR3 region has the DNA TGTGCCAGTAGTGGCATAGCGGGAGCAAACGGGGAGCTGTTTTTT. This codes for CASSGIAGANGELFF.

The V and J genes are TRBV5-4 and TRBJ2-1; 7 bases match TRBD2. The germline V gene encodes CDR1 SGHNT and CDR2 YYREEE (reference sequence). The CDR3 totals 14 residues. The V and J ends lost 4 bases and 5 bases, in that order; junction bases with no gene match: 6. The CDR3 bases are TGTGCCAGCAGCCCCGGACTAGTCGACAATGAGCAGTTCTTC. Translation: CASSPGLVDNEQFF.

This chain connects TRBV28 to TRBJ2-7; 11 bases line up with TRBD2. After removal of 5 bases from V and 4 bases from J, the junction contained 10 bases not matched to a gene. This CDR3 contains 16 residues. Germline CDR1 reads MDHEN; CDR2 reads SYDVKM. CDR3 amino acids: CASSPYSGRAAYEQYF. The CDR3 coding sequence is TGTGCCAGCAGTCCCTATAGCGGGAGGGCCGCGTACGAGCAGTACTTC.

The rearrangement joins TRBV29-1 to TRBJ1-2, with TRBD1 matching over 9 bases. CDR1 SQVTM and CDR2 ANQGSEA come from the germline V gene. CDR3 size: 13 residues. V lost 6 bases to trimming and J lost 9 bases; unmatched junction nucleotides: 11. The CDR3 loop reads CSVRQTGGFSYTF. Written as DNA, the CDR3 is TGCAGCGTGAGACAGACAGGGGGATTTAGCTACACCTTC. Complete variable domain (other parts from reference TRBV29-1 and TRBJ1-2): SAVISQKPSRDICQRGTSLTIQCQVDSQVTMMFWYRQQPGQSLTLIATANQGSEATYESGFVIDKFPISRPNLTFSTLTVSNMSPEDSSIYLCSVRQTGGFSYTFGSGTRLTVV.